This T cell receptor beta chain was profiled in a study of T cell responses to AZD1222 COVID-19 vaccine. Study in general: Second doses that came at about 4 or about 12 weeks were put together. Study findings and constraints: Donor demographics were predominantly white British with a female majority; clonal diversity may be underestimated.

Notes on this clone: Antigen: not known.

The V gene lost 0 bases and the J gene lost 2 bases, with 13 bases spanning the gap. The CDR3 runs to 16 residues. Per the germline V gene, CDR1 is SEHNR and CDR2 is FQNEAQ (reference sequence). The table came from immunoSEQ multiplex PCR; TCRdb's copy has only in-frame clones and leaves some out. The sample contains roughly 180,000 clones, approximately 92% of which appear only once. The chain combines TRBV7-9 with TRBJ1-2; a possible D gene is TRBD1 (5 bases). This clonotype originated in an adult in good health. The source material was peripheral blood, sampled on day 0 of AZD1222 vaccination. This chain's CDR3 is CASSLASLGLNYGYTF. The DNA for the CDR3 is TGTGCCAGCAGCTTAGCGAGTTTGGGACTGAACTATGGCTACACCTTC.